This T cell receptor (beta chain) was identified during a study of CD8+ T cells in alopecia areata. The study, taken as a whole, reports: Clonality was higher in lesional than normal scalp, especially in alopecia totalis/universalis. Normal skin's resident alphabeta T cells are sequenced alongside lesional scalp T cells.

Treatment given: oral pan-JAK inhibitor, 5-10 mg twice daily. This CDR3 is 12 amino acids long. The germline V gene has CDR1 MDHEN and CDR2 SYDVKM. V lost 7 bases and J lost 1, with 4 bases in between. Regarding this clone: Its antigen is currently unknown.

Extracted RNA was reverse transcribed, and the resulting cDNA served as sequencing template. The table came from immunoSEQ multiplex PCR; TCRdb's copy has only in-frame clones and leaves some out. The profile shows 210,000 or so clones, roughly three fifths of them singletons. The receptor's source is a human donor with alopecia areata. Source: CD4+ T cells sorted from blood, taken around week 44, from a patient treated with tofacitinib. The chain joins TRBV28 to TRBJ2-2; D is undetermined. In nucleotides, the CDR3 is TGTGCCAGCATGCAGAACACCGGGGAGCTGTTTTTT. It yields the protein CASMQNTGELFF.